This TCR beta chain was recorded in a study of early T cells in non-severe SARS-CoV-2 infection. Study information: With bulk RNA from unsorted whole blood as input, sequencing yielded unpaired chains.

In the library, individual cDNA molecules carried attached unique molecular identifiers. MiXCR, applied by TCRdb to the 5' RACE reads, yields one record per CDR3 protein. The sample includes about 25,000 distinct CDR3 sequences, roughly 5% of them seen just once. V was shortened by 7 bases and J by 4 bases, with 11 bases between the two germline ends. CDR3 length equals 13 residues. In germline, CDR1 is MDHEN, CDR2 SYDVKM. This clonotype was counted ten times or more. The sequence was collected from an adult who was a healthcare worker with PCR-confirmed SARS-CoV-2 infection or an uninfected control (not recorded which). The sequenced sample was whole blood. V is TRBV28 and J is TRBJ1-3; D gene uncertain. The CDR3 DNA follows: TGTGCCAGCATCCGGCAGGTCGGAAACACCATATATTTT. Residues: CASIRQVGNTIYF. Variable domain in full (rest from reference TRBV28 and TRBJ1-3): DVKVTQSSRYLVKRTGEKVFLECVQDMDHENMFWYRQDPGLGLRLIYFSYDVKMKEKGDIPEGYSVSREKKERFSLILESASTNQTSMYLCASIRQVGNTIYFGEGSWLTVV.